This entry features one T cell receptor beta chain sequence. The V gene lost 5 bases and the J gene lost 2 bases, with 3 bases spanning the gap. CDR1 and CDR2 (germline): MNHEY, SVGAGI. CDR3 size: 11 residues. This sample was taken from a study of blood T cell repertoires in COVID-19. Produced via immunoSEQ multiplex PCR; TCRdb's table is partial and in-frame only. Here the sample spans about 120,000 clones, 90% being singletons. The material sequenced was peripheral blood. This sequence was found in a woman in her sixties with COVID-19, enrolled during active disease. This chain links TRBV6-5 with TRBJ1-1; D gene ambiguous. The CDR3 here is CASSHNTEAFF. CDR3 sequence (DNA): TGTGCCAGCAGTCATAACACTGAAGCTTTCTTT.